The rows below give T cell receptor beta chains drawn from one sample of a study of shared clonotypes between healthy human individuals. Only in-frame clones appear in the TCRdb table, and some are missing; sequencing was by immunoSEQ multiplex PCR. The sample lists fewer than 600,000 clones, roughly three quarters occurring once. Sequencing was carried out using PBMCs. The source is a woman aged 40-49 years in good health. Some clones in this sample may be carry-over from other donors' samples. The CDR3 runs from the conserved cysteine through the conserved F or W. D genes are given only for firm matches. Size is stated for part of the rows, as once, few or many counts, or as a class when the clone is expanded.

D	size	J	V	CDR3	DNA
-	once	TRBJ2-3	TRBV19	CASSIPRLQDTQYF	TGTGCCAGTAGTATACCACGCTTACAAGATACGCAGTATTTT
-	many	TRBJ2-3	TRBV5-1	CASSFIGGSDTQYF	TGCGCCAGCAGCTTTATTGGAGGGTCAGATACGCAGTATTTT
TRBD1	-	TRBJ1-2	TRBV19	CASSQPGQLYGYTF	TGTGCCAGTTCCCAACCGGGACAGCTTTATGGCTACACCTTC
-	few	TRBJ1-1	TRBV19	CASSPEGRMNTEAFF	TGTGCCAGTAGTCCGGAGGGGCGGATGAACACTGAAGCTTTCTTT
TRBD2	-	TRBJ2-1	TRBV7-3	CASSSRTSGSRGEQFF	TGTGCCAGCAGCTCCCGGACTAGCGGGAGTCGCGGCGAGCAGTTCTTC
TRBD1	once	TRBJ1-2	TRBV6-5	CASSWGIQTGGGYTF	TGTGCCAGCAGTTGGGGGATACAGACAGGGGGTGGCTACACCTTC
-	few	TRBJ2-3	TRBV6-4	CASSENLSADTQYF	TGTGCCAGCAGTGAGAACCTGTCCGCAGATACGCAGTATTTT
-	-	TRBJ2-1	TRBV19	CAVTPDSSYNEQFF	TGTGCAGTAACCCCGGATAGCTCCTACAATGAGCAGTTCTTC
TRBD1	-	TRBJ1-4	TRBV7-9	CASSPRGRSEKLFF	TGTGCCAGCAGCCCCAGGGGGCGGAGTGAAAAACTGTTTTTT
-	-	TRBJ2-7	TRBV5-4	CASSPQAAGMYEQYF	TGTGCCAGCAGCCCCCAAGCGGCAGGGATGTACGAGCAGTACTTC
TRBD2	once	TRBJ2-1	TRBV7-8	CASSLDGTSGLREQFF	TGTGCCAGCAGCTTAGATGGGACTAGCGGTCTTCGCGAGCAGTTCTTC
-	once	TRBJ2-6	TRBV7-3	CASSPGPANVLTF	TGTGCCAGCAGCCCAGGGCCGGCCAACGTCCTGACTTTC
-	-	TRBJ1-1	TRBV30	CAWSPFGLGGLGNTEAFF	TGTGCCTGGAGTCCCTTCGGCTTGGGTGGGTTAGGGAACACTGAAGCTTTCTTT
TRBD1	once	TRBJ1-1	TRBV6-1	CASSEAPRTGDEAFF	TGTGCCAGCAGTGAAGCGCCTAGGACAGGGGACGAAGCTTTCTTT
TRBD1	-	TRBJ2-7	TRBV11-2	CASSTHRGHYEQYF	TGTGCCAGCAGCACCCACAGGGGTCACTACGAGCAGTACTTC
-	-	TRBJ2-7	TRBV6-6	CASRYRTVGTSYEQYF	TGTGCCAGCAGATACAGGACTGTGGGGACCTCCTACGAGCAGTACTTC
-	once	TRBJ2-2	TRBV27	CASSFNGHGELFF	TGTGCCAGCAGTTTTAATGGGCACGGGGAGCTGTTTTTT
-	-	TRBJ2-5	TRBV27	CASSWGQGETQYF	TGTGCCAGCAGCTGGGGGCAGGGAGAGACCCAGTACTTC
TRBD2	-	TRBJ2-7	TRBV19	CASGGLAGDSYEQYF	TGTGCCAGTGGGGGACTAGCGGGGGACTCCTACGAGCAGTACTTC
-	-	TRBJ2-5	TRBV5-6	CASSLWTRRVQETQYF	TGTGCCAGCAGCTTGTGGACGCGACGGGTTCAAGAGACCCAGTACTTC
-	-	TRBJ2-1	TRBV9	CASSTRDYNEQFF	TGTGCCAGCAGCACCCGAGACTACAATGAGCAGTTCTTC
-	-	TRBJ1-2	TRBV7-2	CASSLGGNLNYGYTF	TGTGCCAGCAGCTTAGGTGGAAACCTAAACTATGGCTACACCTTC
-	-	TRBJ2-7	TRBV7-6	CASSPYPNYEQYF	TGTGCCAGCAGCCCATACCCTAACTACGAGCAGTACTTC
TRBD1	-	TRBJ1-4	TRBV4-3	CASSQEGGREEKLFF	TGCGCCAGCAGCCAAGAAGGGGGCAGGGAAGAAAAACTGTTTTTT
TRBD2	-	TRBJ2-2	TRBV4-1	CASRQLAGPAGELFF	TGCGCCAGCAGGCAACTAGCGGGTCCAGCCGGGGAGCTGTTTTTT
TRBD2	few	TRBJ2-1	TRBV5-1	CASSRAGLAGDLYNEQFF	TGCGCCAGCAGCCGAGCGGGACTAGCGGGAGATCTGTACAATGAGCAGTTCTTC
-	-	TRBJ2-7	TRBV29-1	CSVRTASSEQYF	TGCAGCGTGCGGACAGCATCGAGCGAGCAGTACTTC
TRBD2	-	TRBJ2-7	TRBV6-1	CASSELTSGSYEQYF	TGTGCCAGCAGTGAGTTGACTAGCGGGAGCTACGAGCAGTACTTC
-	-	TRBJ2-1	TRBV2	CASSPGGPSYNEQFF	TGTGCCAGCTCCCCGGGGGGCCCCTCCTACAATGAGCAGTTCTTC
-	once	TRBJ2-7	TRBV21-1	CASGCPTRMPYEQYF	TGTGCCAGCGGGTGTCCAACTAGAATGCCTTACGAGCAGTACTTC
-	-	TRBJ2-3	TRBV6-1	CASSTRGNTQYF	TGTGCCAGCAGTACTCGGGGAAATACGCAGTATTTT
-	once	TRBJ2-1	TRBV7-6	CASSPPPLAEGLLSSYNEQFF	TGTGCCAGCAGCCCGCCCCCTTTGGCGGAGGGCCTCCTTAGCTCCTACAATGAGCAGTTCTTC
-	-	TRBJ2-1	TRBV5-1	CASSLDRSSYNEQFF	TGCGCCAGCAGCTTGGACAGGAGCTCCTACAATGAGCAGTTCTTC
-	-	TRBJ2-2	TRBV7-8	CASRKDSNTGELFF	TGTGCCAGCAGGAAAGACTCCAACACCGGGGAGCTGTTTTTT
TRBD1	-	TRBJ2-7	TRBV27	CASRRQGEGEQYF	TGTGCCAGCAGGAGACAGGGAGAGGGCGAGCAGTACTTC
TRBD1	-	TRBJ1-2	TRBV2	CASRRTGTGGEYGYTF	TGTGCCAGCCGAAGGACCGGGACAGGGGGCGAGTATGGCTACACCTTC
-	-	TRBJ2-3	TRBV5-1	CASSLAGGGRITSTDTQYF	TGCGCCAGCAGCTTGGCCGGCGGCGGAAGAATAACAAGCACAGATACGCAGTATTTT
-	-	TRBJ2-7	TRBV28	CASSFRTGFLYEQYF	TGTGCCAGCAGCTTCAGAACAGGGTTTCTATACGAGCAGTACTTC
-	few	TRBJ1-4	TRBV7-9	CASSLLSTPHATNEKLFF	TGTGCCAGCAGCTTACTCTCTACCCCTCATGCCACTAATGAAAAACTGTTTTTT
-	-	TRBJ2-7	TRBV18	CASSPNEDRVYF	TGTGCCAGCTCACCAAATGAGGATAGGGTTTACTTC